Presented here are 21 T cell receptor beta chains from one specimen sequenced in a study of OX40 agonist ivuxolimab in advanced cancers. TCRdb's table, derived via immunoSEQ multiplex PCR, lists solely in-frame clones and lacks some. Among just over 70,000 clones listed, about 83% were seen once. The material sequenced was CD4+ or CD8+ T cells sorted from blood, taken in a trial of the OX40 agonist ivuxolimab. These receptors all stem from an adult with an advanced solid tumor such as melanoma, head and neck, liver or kidney cancer.

The chain joins TRBV28 to TRBJ2-5; D call uncertain. The CDR3 contains 15 residues. The V gene's germline CDR1 is MDHEN and CDR2 SYDVKM. The V and J ends lost 3 bases and 2 bases respectively, with 13 bases between them. DNA for the CDR3: TGTGCCAGCAGTTTCCAGGCAACAGCGCAAGAGACCCAGTACTTC. Its protein is CASSFQATAQETQYF.

This clone was found a few times. The CDR3 is CAISDRGTGELFF. The CDR3 nucleotides read TGTGCCATCAGCGACAGGGGGACCGGGGAGCTGTTTTTT. The V gene is TRBV10-3, the J gene TRBJ2-2; 9 bases are shared with TRBD1. This CDR3 has 13 amino acids. Germline V gene lookup returns CDR1 ENHRY and CDR2 SYGVKD. J lost 5 bases, V lost 6 bases, and 1 base had no gene match.

Regarding this clone: A read error may produce the germline difference seen at one junction end. DNA of the CDR3: TGTGTCAGCAGCTTCGCTGGGACAGGGAAATACAATGAGCAGTTCTTC. Translation gives CVSSFAGTGKYNEQFF. J is TRBJ2-1 and V is TRBV7-3; 9 bases fit TRBD1. This CDR3 is 16 amino acids long. The germline gives CDR1 SGHTA, CDR2 FQGTGA.

The chain joins TRBV13 to TRBJ1-2; D ambiguous. Trimming shortened V by 0 bases and J by 10 bases, and 6 bases separated the two germline ends. The CDR3 extends over 11 amino acids. Per germline, CDR1 PRHDT and CDR2 FYEKMQ (reference sequence). The CDR3 region has the DNA TGTGCCAGCAGCTTAGGCCGAATCTACACCTTC. Protein sequence: CASSLGRIYTF.

The chain combines TRBV28 with TRBJ1-6; D remains ambiguous. V gave up 1 base and J gave up 5 bases, with 3 bases separating them. This CDR3 contains 13 residues. Germline values: CDR1 MDHEN, CDR2 SYDVKM. CDR3 sequence: CASSLLDNSPLHF. The CDR3 DNA reads as TGTGCCAGCAGTTTATTGGATAATTCACCCCTCCACTTT. Looking up the rest from reference TRBV28 and TRBJ1-6 gives the full variable domain: DVKVTQSSRYLVKRTGEKVFLECVQDMDHENMFWYRQDPGLGLRLIYFSYDVKMKEKGDIPEGYSVSREKKERFSLILESASTNQTSMYLCASSLLDNSPLHFGNGTRLTVT.

The chain employs TRBV19 and TRBJ2-3; the D is unclear. The CDR3 contains 15 residues. Germline CDR1 LNHDA, CDR2 SQIVND (reference sequence). The V end was cut by 6 bases, the J end by 7 bases, with 20 bases between. In nucleotides, the CDR3 is TGTGCCAGTAGCACCCCCCGGGCGCGCACTTATACGCAGTATTTT. Translating gives CASSTPRARTYTQYF.

This clone occurred a few times. The chain couples TRBV19 to TRBJ1-1; 7 bases map to TRBD1. The V gene's germline CDR1 is LNHDA and CDR2 SQIVND (reference sequence). CDR3 length: 15 residues. V trimming: 5 bases; J trimming: 4 bases; junction bases outside the gene matches: 10. The CDR3 spells CASSLLGAGGTEAFF. The DNA for the CDR3 is TGTGCCAGTAGTCTGCTGGGCGCAGGGGGCACTGAAGCTTTCTTT.

V gene TRBV13 combines with J gene TRBJ2-3; TRBD1 aligns across 8 bases. V lost 2 bases to trimming and J lost 2 bases; unmatched junction nucleotides: 6. Germline assignment: CDR1 PRHDT and CDR2 FYEKMQ (reference sequence). The CDR3 is 16 residues long. The CDR3 spells CASSLQGAPSTDTQYF. The CDR3 nucleotides are TGTGCCAGCAGCTTACAGGGGGCCCCATCCACAGATACGCAGTATTTT.

This clone was counted once. This chain connects TRBV6-5 to TRBJ1-1; TRBD1 is a possible D gene (5 bases). This CDR3 is 14 amino acids long. Germline V lookup: CDR1 MNHEY, CDR2 SVGAGI. Deletions cut 3 bases from V and 6 bases from J, with 14 bases between. Written as DNA, the CDR3 is TGTGCCAGCAGTTATACGGGCGCGACAGCTGAAGCTTTCTTT. It translates to CASSYTGATAEAFF.

The J gene is TRBJ1-3, the V gene TRBV14; D call uncertain. The CDR3 contains 16 residues. V shed 1 base and J shed 2 bases, with 12 bases lying between them. Germline V gene sequence: CDR1 SGHDN, CDR2 FVKESK. DNA for the CDR3: TGTGCCAGCAGCCAAGTAACGTGGGGAGCTGGAAACACCATATATTTT. Its protein product is CASSQVTWGAGNTIYF.

V usage is TRBV11-3 and J usage is TRBJ2-3, with D maybe TRBD1 (5 bases). Trimming cost V 3 bases and J 5 bases, with 9 bases left between them. Germline V CDR1 and CDR2: SGHNT, YENEEA. CDR3 length: 13 residues. Here the CDR3 DNA reads TGTGCCAGCAGCTTGGGGCGAGAAGATACGCAGTATTTT. Amino acids: CASSLGREDTQYF. Variable domain in full (rest from reference TRBV11-3 and TRBJ2-3): EAGVVQSPRYKIIEKKQPVAFWCNPISGHNTLYWYLQNLGQGPELLIRYENEEAVDDSQLPKDRFSAERLKGVDSTLKIQPAELGDSAVYLCASSLGREDTQYFGPGTRLTVL.

The V and J genes are TRBV9 and TRBJ2-1; D not certain. V was clipped by 0 bases and J by 0 bases, with 7 bases between them. Germline-derived CDR1 and CDR2 are SGDLS and YYNGEE. The CDR3 extends over 15 amino acids. The CDR3 region has the DNA TGTGCCAGCAGCGTAGTCTTCGGCTCCTACAATGAGCAGTTCTTC. Its translation: CASSVVFGSYNEQFF.

The gene calls are TRBV7-2 and TRBJ2-1, with D possibly called TRBD1 or TRBD2 (5 bases each). From germline, CDR1 is SGHTA and CDR2 FQGNSA. V was trimmed by 4 bases and J by 10 bases, leaving 23 bases between them. CDR3 length: 16 amino acids. CDR3 bases: TGTGCCAGCAGCTGGACTCAGGGATTAGCCTCCGAGGAGCAGTTCTTC. Residues: CASSWTQGLASEEQFF.

The CDR3: CASSYSRGGETQYF. The CDR3 nucleotides are TGTGCCAGCAGTTACTCGAGAGGGGGGGAGACCCAGTACTTC. The genes are TRBV6-6 and TRBJ2-5; D is possibly TRBD1 or TRBD2 (6 bases each). This CDR3 spans 14 amino acids. The germline CDR1 and CDR2 sequences are MNHNY and SVGAGI (reference sequence). Trimming stripped 0 bases from V and 5 bases from J, with 10 bases between.

The chain is built from TRBV7-3 and TRBJ2-5; D is perhaps TRBD2 (5 bases). Trimming removed 2 bases at V and 4 bases at J, with 14 bases between. From germline, CDR1 is SGHTA and CDR2 FQGTGA. The CDR3 loop spans 15 amino acids. The CDR3 nucleotides are TGTGCCAGCAGCTTATTTGCGGGCGGACTAGAGACCCAGTACTTC. The encoded protein is CASSLFAGGLETQYF.

The rearrangement uses TRBV7-9 and TRBJ2-7; perhaps TRBD2 as D (6 bases). V was clipped by 5 bases and J by 6 bases, with 11 bases between them. The CDR3 sequence is 12 residues long. From germline, CDR1 is SEHNR and CDR2 FQNEAQ (reference sequence). The CDR3 sequence is CASSRGTGEQYF. The CDR3 region has the DNA TGTGCCAGCAGCCGCGGGACGGGCGAGCAGTACTTC.

This chain connects TRBV5-6 to TRBJ2-5, with D unresolved. Trimming cost V 0 bases and J 1 base, with 10 bases left between them. CDR3 size: 15 residues. Germline CDR1 reads SGHDT; CDR2 reads YYEEEE. The CDR3 DNA reads TGTGCCAGCAGCTTGGGGGCAGGCACCCAAGAGACCCAGTACTTC. Amino acid sequence: CASSLGAGTQETQYF.

As concerns this clone: Germline is not matched at one junction end, which may reflect a read error. Other nucleotide sequences from this sample produce the same CDR3. DNA for the CDR3: TGTGCCAGCAGTATGCTCGGCAGGGTGCCCGAGCAGTACTTC. It codes for CASSMLGRVPEQYF. The chain links TRBV19 to TRBJ2-7; possible D gene TRBD1, 5 bases. The CDR3 spans 14 residues. The V gene's germline CDR1 is LNHDA and CDR2 SQIVND (reference sequence).

The V call is TRBV25-1, the J call TRBJ2-1, with TRBD2 matching 8 bases. The germline V gene encodes CDR1 MGHDK and CDR2 SYGVNS. J lost 4 bases, V lost 3 bases, and 5 bases had no gene match. The CDR3 is 15 residues long. The CDR3 loop reads CASSDSPGGYNEQFF. As DNA, the CDR3 is TGTGCCAGCAGTGATAGTCCGGGAGGGTACAATGAGCAGTTCTTC.

This chain uses TRBV20-1 with TRBJ2-7; 7 positions agree with TRBD1. V shed 6 bases and J 4 bases; nucleotides not matched to a gene: 3. Germline CDR1 is DFQATT and CDR2 is SNEGSKA (reference sequence). This CDR3 contains 11 residues. The CDR3 DNA is TGCAGTGCGGGGGACAGTTACGAGCAGTACTTC. Protein: CSAGDSYEQYF.

A note on this clone: At one of its ends the junction is not consistent with the germline gene, which may arise from a read error. The chain combines TRBV7-3 with TRBJ1-1; D perhaps matches TRBD1 (6 bases). Germline lookup yields CDR1 SGHTA and CDR2 FQGTGA. This CDR3 has 13 residues. The DNA of the CDR3 is TGTGCCAGCAGCCTAACAGGGTTCACTGAAGCTTTCTTT. This encodes CASSLTGFTEAFF. Supplemented by reference TRBV7-3 and TRBJ1-1, the full variable domain reads GAGVSQTPSNKVTEKGKYVELRCDPISGHTALYWYRQSLGQGPEFLIYFQGTGAADDSGLPNDRFFAVRPEGSVSTLKIQRTERGDSAVYLCASSLTGFTEAFFGQGTRLTVV.